This T cell receptor (beta chain) was observed in a study of T cells after yellow fever vaccination. Findings and limits, study-wide: At less than 97% for CD4 and over 80% for CD8, most primary-vaccination clones showed up again after the booster.

TCRdb passed the 5' RACE reads through MiXCR, listing each CDR3 protein once. Seen here are approximately 300,000 distinct CDR3 sequences, roughly 7% observed once, and the top ten hold 18%. Trimming left V 6 bases short and J 3 bases short, with 12 bases between. CDR3 size: 14 residues. As for this clonotype: Antigen: not known.

The TCR was taken from a man aged 18 to 29 who received the YFV17D yellow fever vaccine. This chain uses TRBV12-3 or TRBV12-4 with TRBJ2-1; tentatively, D is TRBD2 (6 bases). The sample consisted of PBMCs, taken roughly 47 days after the first yellow fever vaccination. The CDR3, as DNA: TGTGCCAGCAGCAACCGACTAGTCTACAATGAGCAGTTCTTC. Its translation: CASSNRLVYNEQFF.